This TCR beta chain was sequenced in a study of blood T cell repertoires in COVID-19. Study details: Some COVID-19 samples were acute and others convalescent; all came from the United States, Italy and Spain. T cells, B-cell-depleted T cells, or PBMCs supplied cDNA or gDNA.

The germline V and J ends were trimmed by 5 bases and 4 bases, with 15 bases remaining between them. This CDR3 has 16 amino acids. Germline assignment: CDR1 MNHEY and CDR2 SMNVEV (reference sequence). This clone is categorized as medium-sized (0.01 to 0.1%). Authors' methods: How many nucleated cells were present was estimated from reference gene primer amplification. Clones were read by immunoSEQ multiplex PCR, and TCRdb kept only the in-frame ones, dropping some. That table is the source of V, J and clone size, and D and trimming were worked out from the DNA. The table lists around 40,000 clones, approximately 84% of them singletons.

The material sequenced was peripheral blood. This chain connects TRBV27 to TRBJ2-6; D possibly corresponds to TRBD1 (5 bases). The receptor was isolated from a human donor in a cohort sampled during active COVID-19. The CDR3 is CASSPLQGSGANVLTF. The CDR3 DNA reads TGTGCCAGCAGTCCGCTCCAGGGATCCGGGGCCAACGTCCTGACTTTC.